Each of the 30 T cell receptor beta chains below was sequenced from the same sample in a study of shared clonotypes between healthy human individuals. The method was immunoSEQ multiplex PCR; TCRdb's version includes in-frame clones alone and lacks a portion of them. The table has over a million clones, about 98.5% seen once. Sequencing was performed on naive CD4+ T cells sorted from blood. Indicated subset: CD45RA+ positively selected. The receptors were sampled from a man aged 25-45 years in good health.

The chain uses TRBV10-1 and TRBJ2-7; D possibly uses TRBD1 or TRBD2 (5 bases each). Trimming shortened V by 11 bases and J by 6 bases, and 20 bases separated the two germline ends. This CDR3 has 13 amino acids. The V gene's germline CDR1 is WNHNN and CDR2 SYGVQD (reference sequence). The chain's CDR3 is CAPSGQLGCEQYF. The CDR3 region has the DNA TGCGCCCCCTCGGGGCAGCTAGGGTGCGAGCAGTACTTC.

The gene calls are TRBV9 and TRBJ2-7; 12 nucleotides agree with TRBD2. The CDR3 has 16 amino acids. The germline CDR1 and CDR2 sequences are SGDLS and YYNGEE. V was clipped by 3 bases and J by 1 base; unmatched bases: 5. In nucleotides, the CDR3 is TGTGCCAGCAGCGCAGGACTAGCGGGAACTTCCTACGAGCAGTACTTC. It is translated as CASSAGLAGTSYEQYF.

This rearrangement joins TRBV15 to TRBJ2-7; 8 bases align to TRBD2. This CDR3 has 18 amino acids. Germline trimming cut 0 bases from V and 0 bases from J; bases unmatched to any gene: 10. Germline CDR1 reads LNHNV; CDR2 reads YYDKDF (reference sequence). CDR3 nucleotide sequence: TGTGCCACCAGCAGAGAGGGTACAGCGGGGGCGTACTCCTACGAGCAGTACTTC. Translating gives CATSREGTAGAYSYEQYF.

The chain is built from TRBV5-1 and TRBJ2-2; TRBD1 matches at 7 bases. The trim removed 8 bases at V and 7 bases at J, leaving 11 bases unmatched. This CDR3 has 14 amino acids. The V gene's germline CDR1 is SGHRS and CDR2 YFSETQ. The CDR3 DNA sequence: TGCGCCAGTACCCGACAGGGTGGCGGCGGGGAGCTGTTTTTT. It yields the protein CASTRQGGGGELFF.

The chain carries TRBV7-9 and TRBJ1-1; no firm D call. This CDR3 comprises 13 residues. Trimming removed 4 bases from V and 1 base from J, with 7 bases in between. Germline CDR1 and CDR2: SEHNR and FQNEAQ (reference sequence). The CDR3 bases are TGTGCCAGCAGCTCTAACTCGAACACTGAAGCTTTCTTT. Translation gives CASSSNSNTEAFF.

The V gene is TRBV11-2, the J gene TRBJ2-1, with no clear D. V was shortened by 5 bases and J by 9 bases, with 20 bases between the two germline ends. The CDR3 loop spans 15 amino acids. Germline V CDR1 and CDR2: SGHAT, FQNNGV. The CDR3, as DNA: TGTGCCAGCAGCCCTTTGCCACGCCCGCTAGGTGAGCAGTTCTTC. It yields the protein CASSPLPRPLGEQFF.

The genes are TRBV19 and TRBJ2-5, with 13 bases identical to TRBD2. The CDR3 runs 16 residues. Germline assignment: CDR1 LNHDA and CDR2 SQIVND (reference sequence). V dropped 4 bases and J dropped 5; count of bases not matched to a gene: 7. As DNA, the CDR3 is TGTGCCAGTAGTAAAGGACTAGCGGGAGAGTGGGAGACCCAGTACTTC. Amino acids: CASSKGLAGEWETQYF.

The V gene is TRBV5-1, the J gene TRBJ1-2; maybe TRBD1 (6 bases). Trimming pared 0 bases from V and 8 bases from J, leaving 14 bases between. This CDR3 has 14 residues. CDR1 SGHRS and CDR2 YFSETQ come from the germline V gene. CDR3 sequence (DNA): TGCGCCAGCAGCTTGGATACAGGGTTGTCCGGCTACACCTTC. This sequence encodes CASSLDTGLSGYTF.

The rearrangement uses TRBV9 and TRBJ2-1; 15 nucleotides agree with TRBD2. V shed 0 bases, J shed 5 bases, and the junction held 3 bases outside the gene matches. CDR1 SGDLS and CDR2 YYNGEE come from the germline V gene. The CDR3 covers 17 residues. CDR3 coding DNA: TGTGCCAGCAGCGTAGGGACTAGCGGGAGGGCCCACAATGAGCAGTTCTTC. Amino acids: CASSVGTSGRAHNEQFF.

J is TRBJ2-3 and V is TRBV27; D is perhaps TRBD1 or TRBD2 (5 bases each). The CDR3 contains 14 residues. In germline, CDR1 is MNHEY, CDR2 SMNVEV (reference sequence). V lost 2 bases to trimming and J lost 1 base, with 7 bases between them. CDR3 loop: CASSLTGRTDTQYF. The CDR3 coding sequence is TGTGCCAGCAGTTTAACGGGGCGCACAGATACGCAGTATTTT.

This chain links TRBV28 with TRBJ2-7; D not resolved. CDR1 and CDR2 (germline): MDHEN, SYDVKM. CDR3 size: 13 residues. V was pared by 2 bases and J by 1 base, with 6 bases between. CDR3 sequence reads: CASSLILSYEQYF. The CDR3 coding sequence is TGTGCCAGCAGTTTAATTCTTTCCTACGAGCAGTACTTC.

The chain recombines TRBV5-6 with TRBJ2-5; 10 bases align to TRBD2. V gave up 0 bases and J gave up 5 bases; unmatched junction bases: 4. CDR1 and CDR2 (germline): SGHDT, YYEEEE. The CDR3 consists of 15 residues. The CDR3 is CASSLALAGAETQYF. DNA of the CDR3: TGTGCCAGCAGCTTGGCCCTAGCGGGAGCCGAGACCCAGTACTTC.

This chain connects TRBV27 to TRBJ2-1; the match to TRBD2 covers 10 bases. J gave up 9 bases and V 3 bases, and 11 bases lay outside the gene matches. The CDR3 has 16 residues. Per the germline V gene, CDR1 is MNHEY and CDR2 is SMNVEV (reference sequence). This CDR3 is CASSFWSSGRVGEQFF. CDR3 coding DNA: TGTGCCAGCAGTTTTTGGTCTAGCGGGAGAGTGGGTGAGCAGTTCTTC.

The chain recombines TRBV30 with TRBJ1-1; the D is unclear. The CDR3 length is 13 residues. Between the trimmed V and J ends, which lost 0 bases and 10 bases, there was a span of 15 bases. CDR1 and CDR2 (germline): GTSNPN, SVGIG (reference sequence). The CDR3 spells CAWSVRSEITAFF. CDR3 DNA: TGTGCCTGGAGTGTACGGTCGGAAATAACAGCTTTCTTT.

The chain couples TRBV5-4 to TRBJ2-1; 10 bases fit TRBD2. This CDR3 comprises 15 residues. Germline V lookup: CDR1 SGHNT, CDR2 YYREEE (reference sequence). V shed 4 bases, J shed 4 bases, and the junction held 5 bases outside the gene matches. In nucleotides, the CDR3 is TGTGCCAGCAGCCTAGCGGGAGTGAAGTACAATGAGCAGTTCTTC. It encodes CASSLAGVKYNEQFF.

V and J are TRBV7-9 and TRBJ2-3; 12 nucleotides match TRBD2. Germline-derived CDR1 and CDR2 are SEHNR and FQNEAQ (reference sequence). The CDR3 is 16 residues long. V gave up 5 bases and J gave up 5 bases; unmatched junction bases: 8. As DNA, the CDR3 is TGTGCCAGCAGCCCAGGACTAGCGGGAACCAAAGATACGCAGTATTTT. This sequence encodes CASSPGLAGTKDTQYF.

The chain recombines TRBV18 with TRBJ1-2; D is unresolved. The CDR3 contains 15 residues. The ends were cut back, 0 bases at V and 6 bases at J, with 14 bases in the middle. CDR1 is KGHSH, CDR2 LQKENI, per germline. CDR3 residues: CASSPPTLPRDGYTF. In DNA form, the CDR3 reads TGTGCCAGCTCACCACCGACACTTCCCCGGGATGGCTACACCTTC.

This chain joins TRBV5-1 and TRBJ2-5; 10 bases match TRBD1. The CDR3 covers 15 residues. Germline V CDR1 and CDR2: SGHRS, YFSETQ. V was pared by 7 bases and J by 2 bases, with 8 bases of the junction left unmatched. DNA of the CDR3: TGCGCCAGCGCAATTGGGGGACAGGGGCAAGAGACCCAGTACTTC. Translating gives CASAIGGQGQETQYF. Using reference TRBV5-1 and TRBJ2-5 for the parts outside the CDR3, the full variable domain is KAGVTQTPRYLIKTRGQQVTLSCSPISGHRSVSWYQQTPGQGLQFLFEYFSETQRNKGNFPGRFSGRQFSNSRSEMNVSTLELGDSALYLCASAIGGQGQETQYFGPGTRLLVL.

The chain is built from TRBV5-4 and TRBJ2-7; D is possibly TRBD2 (6 bases). V dropped 0 bases and J dropped 2 bases, with 12 bases sitting between them. The CDR3 is made up of 15 amino acids. The germline V gene has CDR1 SGHNT and CDR2 YYREEE (reference sequence). The CDR3 is CASSLVSGLAYEQYF. CDR3 DNA sequence: TGTGCCAGCAGCTTGGTGAGCGGGCTGGCCTACGAGCAGTACTTC.

This sequence joins TRBV19 and TRBJ2-3; D is uncertain. V was cut by 6 bases and J by 4 bases, with 8 bases left in between. Germline V gives CDR1 LNHDA, CDR2 SQIVND (reference sequence). This CDR3 has 12 amino acids. Here the CDR3 DNA reads TGTGCCAGTAGATCTCAGGCAGATACGCAGTATTTT. Residues: CASRSQADTQYF.

This clone was seen once. The genes are TRBV4-1 and TRBJ2-7, with D unclear. Deletions cut 0 bases from V and 2 bases from J, with 17 bases between. The CDR3 spans 17 residues. CDR1 is MGHRA, CDR2 YSYEKL, per germline. CDR3 sequence: CASSQDRAEGIPYEQYF. Written as DNA, the CDR3 is TGCGCCAGCAGCCAAGATCGGGCAGAAGGGATTCCCTACGAGCAGTACTTC.

The chain links TRBV28 to TRBJ2-3; D perhaps matches TRBD2 (5 bases). V lost 7 bases and J 2 bases, leaving 19 bases between the germline ends. Germline CDR1 reads MDHEN; CDR2 reads SYDVKM. The CDR3 spans 16 residues. The CDR3, as DNA: TGTGCCAGCATGACGGACTGGCTTGATAACACAGATACGCAGTATTTT. Protein: CASMTDWLDNTDTQYF.

CDR3 DNA sequence: TGTGCCACCAGCAGAGATCGAAGGTCAGGGGAGAGCAATCAGCCCCAGCATTTT. This codes for CATSRDRRSGESNQPQHF. V usage is TRBV15 and J usage is TRBJ1-5, with D possibly matching TRBD1 (6 bases). This CDR3 comprises 18 residues. Trimming removed 0 bases at V and 1 base at J, with 16 bases between. Germline-derived CDR1 and CDR2 are LNHNV and YYDKDF (reference sequence).

The V and J genes are TRBV7-2 and TRBJ2-1, with 11 bases matching TRBD1. Germline trimming cut 3 bases from V and 6 bases from J; bases unmatched to any gene: 4. Germline assignment: CDR1 SGHTA and CDR2 FQGNSA. The CDR3 has 15 residues. CDR3 residues: CASSFAGTGGNEQFF. The CDR3 DNA reads TGTGCCAGCAGCTTTGCCGGGACAGGGGGCAATGAGCAGTTCTTC.

J is TRBJ2-7 and V is TRBV5-5, with TRBD1 matching over 7 bases. In germline, CDR1 is SGHKS, CDR2 YYEKEE (reference sequence). The CDR3 totals 14 residues. V was pared by 2 bases and J by 2 bases, with 4 bases of the junction left unmatched. The CDR3 sequence: CASSLMTGTYEQYF. CDR3 coding DNA: TGTGCCAGCAGCTTAATGACAGGGACCTACGAGCAGTACTTC.

The sample holds one count of this clone. The V and J genes are TRBV28 and TRBJ2-1; D remains unclear. The germline V gene has CDR1 MDHEN and CDR2 SYDVKM. The CDR3 is 11 residues long. The V and J ends lost 6 bases and 12 bases respectively, with 12 bases between them. The CDR3 loop reads CASSLDWSQFF. The DNA for the CDR3 is TGTGCCAGCAGCCTAGACTGGTCGCAGTTCTTC.

A remark on this clone: The same CDR3 can be traced to other DNA sequences in this sample. This chain uses TRBV30 with TRBJ1-1; D remains ambiguous. V lost 4 bases, J lost 2 bases, and 8 bases lay in between. The CDR3 spans 12 residues. CDR1 and CDR2 (germline): GTSNPN, SVGIG (reference sequence). The CDR3 sequence is CAWNRDNTEAFF. The DNA of the CDR3 is TGTGCCTGGAATCGGGATAACACTGAAGCTTTCTTT.

This chain uses TRBV7-9 with TRBJ2-1; 7 bases agree with TRBD2. The CDR3 contains 15 residues. With 4 bases clipped from V and 10 bases from J, the junction kept 13 bases outside the gene matches. CDR1 is SEHNR and CDR2 is FQNEAQ in the germline V gene (reference sequence). The CDR3 coding sequence is TGTGCCAGCAGCTCACTCTGGCGGGAGCTCCCAGAGCAGTTCTTC. This sequence encodes CASSSLWRELPEQFF.

J is TRBJ2-7 and V is TRBV6-1; 7 bases line up with TRBD1. The V and J ends lost 2 bases and 4 bases, in that order; junction bases with no gene match: 8. This CDR3 has 15 residues. Germline lookup yields CDR1 MNHNS and CDR2 SASEGT. DNA of the CDR3: TGTGCCAGCAGTGAATCGGAGACAGGGTATTACGAGCAGTACTTC. Translation: CASSESETGYYEQYF.

This clone was found once. The J gene is TRBJ2-7, the V gene TRBV18; 7 bases are shared with TRBD1. Losses at the gene ends were 6 bases for V and 2 bases for J; bases not matched to a gene: 7. CDR1 and CDR2 from the germline V gene are KGHSH and LQKENI. This CDR3 has 14 residues. DNA of the CDR3: TGTGCCAGCTCTCGAGAAGGGGGCCCCTACGAGCAGTACTTC. Its protein is CASSREGGPYEQYF.